These T cell receptor beta chains were read from a single sample in a study of OX40 agonist ivuxolimab in advanced cancers. TCRdb's copy holds only in-frame clones and misses some; the assay was immunoSEQ multiplex PCR. The sample has approximately 70,000 clones; approximately 81% are singletons. This material consisted of CD4+ or CD8+ T cells sorted from blood, taken in a trial of the OX40 agonist ivuxolimab. These receptors all stem from an adult with an advanced solid tumor such as melanoma, head and neck, liver or kidney cancer. Both conserved end residues are part of each CDR3. A D gene is named only where the DNA matches it firmly. The size field is filled for only some rows; it gives once, few, many or a size class.

15,TRBV19,TRBJ1-2,once,-,TGTGCCAGTAGTCCCGGGGGGCGCGAGATTCATGGCTACACCTTC,CASSPGGREIHGYTF
14,TRBV2,TRBJ2-7,-,-,TGTGCCAGCAGTGTGCAGGGCAGCTCCTACGAGCAGTACTTC,CASSVQGSSYEQYF
16,TRBV21-1,TRBJ2-2,few,-,TGTGCCAGCAGCAAAAGGACAGGAAGGGACACCGGGGAGCTGTTTTTT,CASSKRTGRDTGELFF
13,TRBV18,TRBJ2-4,few,-,TGTGCCAGCTCACCACCAAGCCAAAACATTCAGTACTTC,CASSPPSQNIQYF
15,TRBV2,TRBJ1-1,-,TRBD1,TGTGCCAGCGGTGATAAAGGGGGCTGGGGCACTGAAGCTTTCTTT,CASGDKGGWGTEAFF
15,TRBV19,TRBJ2-7,once,-,TGTGCCAGTAGTATTGGGGGGATTTACTCCTACGAGCAGTACTTC,CASSIGGIYSYEQYF
15,TRBV2,TRBJ2-1,-,TRBD2,TGTGCCAGCAGTGAAGGAGCGGGAGGGTACAATGAGCAGTTCTTC,CASSEGAGGYNEQFF
15,TRBV7-2,TRBJ1-1,-,TRBD1,TGTGCCAGCAGCTTGGGTCGACAGGGGAGCACTGAAGCTTTCTTT,CASSLGRQGSTEAFF
12,TRBV29-1,TRBJ1-2,few,-,TGCAGCGTTGAAAGGGCGGGCTATGGCTACACCTTC,CSVERAGYGYTF
13,TRBV18,TRBJ2-2,-,-,TGTGCCAGCTCATCTGCACGGACCGGGGAGCTGTTTTTT,CASSSARTGELFF
15,TRBV9,TRBJ1-3,-,-,TGTGCCAGCAGCGAGGACGGCGGGTTGGACGACACCATATATTTT,CASSEDGGLDDTIYF
17,TRBV4-3,TRBJ2-1,-,TRBD2,TGCGCCAGCAGCCAAGACGGGGTAGCGGGAAATTGGGATGAGCAGTTCTTC,CASSQDGVAGNWDEQFF
14,TRBV10-3,TRBJ1-2,-,-,TGTGCCATCAGTGAATCCGGGACGTTCAATGGCTACACCTTC,CAISESGTFNGYTF
14,TRBV19,TRBJ2-7,-,-,TGTGCCAGTAGTATACCTGGCTTATGGGGCGAGCAGTACTTC,CASSIPGLWGEQYF
15,TRBV9,TRBJ2-3,-,-,TGTGCCAGCAGCGGCCCCACGTTTAGCGGAAATACGCAGTATTTT,CASSGPTFSGNTQYF
15,TRBV28,TRBJ2-7,-,TRBD1,TGTGCCAGCAGCGGGTGGGGGACAGGGAGACACGAGCAGTACTTC,CASSGWGTGRHEQYF
16,TRBV11-3,TRBJ2-6,-,-,TGTGCCAGCAGCTTAAGGGATAACTCTGGGGCCAACGTCCTGACTTTC,CASSLRDNSGANVLTF
16,TRBV5-1,TRBJ2-1,-,TRBD2,TGCGCCAGCAGCTTGGGGCTCGGCGGGAGGGCTAATGAGCAGTTCTTC,CASSLGLGGRANEQFF
15,TRBV10-3,TRBJ2-2,-,TRBD1,TGTGCCACCATTTCCGGGACAGCGAACACCGGGGAGCTGTTTTTT,CATISGTANTGELFF
13,TRBV2,TRBJ2-7,-,-,TGTGCCAGCAGTGGGGACATAACCTACGAGCAGTACTTC,CASSGDITYEQYF
14,TRBV5-6,TRBJ2-5,few,-,TGTGCCAGCAGCAAAGGGGCCCTCCAAGAGACCCAGTACTTC,CASSKGALQETQYF
16,TRBV11-2,TRBJ1-3,-,-,TGTGCCAGCAGCTTAACAACAGGGTTCTCTGGAAACACCATATATTTT,CASSLTTGFSGNTIYF
14,TRBV19,TRBJ2-2,-,-,TGTGCCAGTAGTACCGGCCGTAACACCGGGGAGCTGTTTTTT,CASSTGRNTGELFF
11,TRBV20-1,TRBJ2-4,-,-,TGCAGTGCTAGAGATTTCGGCATTCAGTACTTC,CSARDFGIQYF
15,TRBV5-1,TRBJ2-4,few,TRBD1,TGCGCCAGCAGCTTAACCGGGACAGGGTTGGACATTCAGTACTTC,CASSLTGTGLDIQYF
14,TRBV5-6,TRBJ2-7,-,-,TGTGCCAGCAGCTCCTACCGGACCGGCTACGAGCAGTACTTC,CASSSYRTGYEQYF
17,TRBV6-1,TRBJ2-7,-,-,TGTGCCAGCAGTGGGAAGGACTTGCAAATATTAGACTACGAGCAGTACTTC,CASSGKDLQILDYEQYF